This TCR beta chain was retrieved from a study of early T cells in non-severe SARS-CoV-2 infection. At the level of the study: Chains were unpaired, as sequencing was done on bulk RNA from unsorted whole blood.

This clonotype was found many times. V shed 7 bases, J shed 2 bases, and the junction held 3 bases outside the gene matches. CDR1 and CDR2 (germline): SNHLY, FYNNEI. The length of the CDR3 is 13 residues. MiXCR, applied by TCRdb to the 5' RACE reads, yields one record per CDR3 protein. The sample has fewer than 120,000 distinct CDR3 sequences, over 10% seen once. The source is an adult who was a healthcare worker with PCR-confirmed SARS-CoV-2 infection or an uninfected control (not recorded which). Here the sequenced sample was whole blood, taken at baseline. V gene TRBV2 combines with J gene TRBJ2-7, with 9 positions matching TRBD1. In DNA form, the CDR3 reads TGTGCCAGCAATGGACAGGGGACCTACGAGCAGTACTTC. Translation gives CASNGQGTYEQYF. The complete variable domain, with remaining parts taken from reference TRBV2 and TRBJ2-7, reads EPEVTQTPSHQVTQMGQEVILRCVPISNHLYFYWYRQILGQKVEFLVSFYNNEISEKSEIFDDQFSVERPDGSNFTLKIRSTKLEDSAMYFCASNGQGTYEQYFGPGTRLTVT.